This T cell receptor (beta chain) was identified during a study of T cells in narcolepsy. CDR1 is SGDLS and CDR2 is YYNGEE in the germline V gene. The CDR3 runs 16 residues. The ends were cut back, 3 bases at V and 7 bases at J, with 22 bases in the middle. Sequencing used immunoSEQ multiplex PCR; TCRdb keeps in-frame clones, though not all of them. The sample lists over 10,000 clones, around 90% seen once, with less than 2% in the top ten. Study results and limitations: Reportedly, autoreactive clonotypes were serially detected in patients' blood but not controls'. Autoreactive HCRT-specific and TRIB2-specific clonotypes were marked in same-patient CSF-versus-blood CD4+ comparisons.

Of note for this clone: Its antigen is as yet unknown.

Sample: CD45RA- memory CD4+ T cells from PBMCs. J is TRBJ1-1 and V is TRBV9; a weak D match, TRBD1 (5 bases). The sequence came from a human donor with narcolepsy. The CDR3, as DNA: TGTGCCAGCAGCGCTGCCTTCTCGTGGCGGGGGGGTGAAGCTTTCTTT. Residues: CASSAAFSWRGGEAFF.